This T cell receptor (beta chain) was observed in a study of T cells in Graves' hyperthyroidism and ophthalmopathy. Study-wide points: Appearing also in blood were most of the thyroid clonotypes expanded above 0.001.

The PBMCs studied were ones that came from approximately 9.9 ml fresh peripheral blood. This clonotype was counted between two and nine times. Its antigen is not identified. The V gene's germline CDR1 is ENHRY and CDR2 SYGVKD. The CDR3 extends over 15 amino acids. Trimming stripped 6 bases from V and 7 bases from J, with 19 bases between. TCR beta CDR3 regions were amplified from RNA transcripts. The TCR CDR3 was amplified in a first-round RT-PCR using the HTBI primer set. TCRdb reprocessed the multiplex PCR reads via MiXCR and lists one record per CDR3 protein. The data show around 300,000 distinct CDR3 sequences, roughly 15% seen once.

The rearrangement joins TRBV10-3 to TRBJ2-1; perhaps TRBD2 as D (6 bases). Sequencing input: blood. The sequence came from a woman aged 40-49 years with Graves' ophthalmopathy. For the CDR3, the DNA is TGTGCCATCAGAGGGGAGACTTTCGGGGGTAATGAGCAGTTCTTC. It specifies CAIRGETFGGNEQFF.